The 23 T cell receptor beta chains given below trace back to one sample, sequenced in a study of T-cell memory formation after mild COVID-19. MiXCR, run by TCRdb on the 5' RACE reads, gives a single entry per CDR3 protein. The repertoire holds 300,000 to 400,000 distinct CDR3 sequences, with roughly 15% as singletons. Sequencing was carried out using PBMCs or a T cell subset sorted from them (not recorded which). These receptors all come from a man between 18 and 35 years old who had mild COVID-19 (a few samples of this study predate the infection). Cell type and time point are not known.

The chain joins TRBV13 to TRBJ2-7; 7 nucleotides align to TRBD2. V gave up 3 bases and J gave up 5 bases; unmatched junction bases: 1. The CDR3 contains 12 residues. Germline values: CDR1 PRHDT, CDR2 FYEKMQ (reference sequence). CDR3 coding DNA: TGTGCCAGCAGCTTCGCGGGAGACGAGCAGTACGTC. This sequence encodes CASSFAGDEQYV.

The table lists this clonotype with many counts. The J gene is TRBJ2-5, the V gene TRBV7-3, with D unresolved. Germline V gene lookup returns CDR1 SGHTA and CDR2 FQGTGA. The CDR3 sequence is 13 residues long. Trimming pared 3 bases from V and 5 bases from J, leaving 10 bases between. CDR3 amino acids: CASSFTLRETQYF. The CDR3 coding sequence is TGTGCCAGCAGCTTTACCCTAAGGGAGACCCAGTACTTC.

The rearrangement joins TRBV4-1 to TRBJ2-7; 9 bases line up with TRBD2. The CDR3 totals 15 residues. The germline CDR1 and CDR2 sequences are MGHRA and YSYEKL. V lost 1 base, J lost 2 bases, and 3 bases stayed unmatched. The CDR3 coding sequence is TGCGCCAGCAGCCAAGGGCTAGCGGGGCCCTACGAGCAGTACTTC. Residues: CASSQGLAGPYEQYF.

This clonotype was detected many times. V usage is TRBV6-2 or TRBV6-3 and J usage is TRBJ2-3; D gene unclear. The V gene's germline CDR1 is MNHEY and CDR2 SVGEGT. Trimming removed 1 base at V and 7 bases at J, with 18 bases between. The CDR3 consists of 16 residues. CDR3 amino acids: CASSYWSAGRVNTQYF. CDR3 DNA: TGTGCCAGCAGTTACTGGTCGGCAGGCCGGGTGAATACGCAGTATTTT.

This clonotype has more than one count but fewer than ten. The chain uses TRBV2 and TRBJ2-7; perhaps TRBD2 as D (5 bases). Germline V gives CDR1 SNHLY, CDR2 FYNNEI. The CDR3 length is 14 residues. V was cut by 7 bases and J by 5 bases, with 18 bases left in between. DNA of the CDR3: TGTGCCAGCATGTCCCTGGAGGCGTGGGACGAGCAGTACGTC. Translation: CASMSLEAWDEQYV.

The J gene is TRBJ2-3, the V gene TRBV6-6; possible D gene TRBD2, 5 bases. The germline CDR1 and CDR2 sequences are MNHNY and SVGAGI (reference sequence). The CDR3 runs 14 residues. Trimming took 7 bases from V and 0 from J, leaving 11 bases between them. The CDR3 sequence: CASTSSGSTDTQYF. CDR3 in DNA: TGTGCCAGCACCAGCAGCGGAAGCACAGATACGCAGTATTTT.

This clonotype has a count of ten or more. The chain uses TRBV5-1 and TRBJ1-1; TRBD1 might be the D (5 bases). V lost 0 bases and J lost 0, with 6 bases in between. This CDR3 spans 14 amino acids. Germline loops: CDR1 SGHRS, CDR2 YFSETQ. As DNA, the CDR3 is TGCGCCAGCAGCTTGGAGGGGATGAACACTGAAGCTTTCTTT. Translation gives CASSLEGMNTEAFF. The full variable domain, in which reference TRBV5-1 and TRBJ1-1 provide the parts outside the CDR3, is KAGVTQTPRYLIKTRGQQVTLSCSPISGHRSVSWYQQTPGQGLQFLFEYFSETQRNKGNFPGRFSGRQFSNSRSEMNVSTLELGDSALYLCASSLEGMNTEAFFGQGTRLTVV.

The genes are TRBV12-3 or TRBV12-4 and TRBJ1-2; D may be TRBD1 (5 bases). V gave up 6 bases and J gave up 4 bases, with 18 bases separating them. The CDR3 covers 15 residues. The CDR3: CASSWGPTLTYGYTF. The DNA for the CDR3 is TGTGCCAGCAGCTGGGGACCGACCCTCACCTATGGCTACACCTTC.

This clonotype was seen repeatedly, ten times or more. The chain joins TRBV5-1 to TRBJ2-1, with 16 bases that match TRBD2. CDR1 and CDR2 from the germline V gene are SGHRS and YFSETQ. J was trimmed by 6 bases and V by 4 bases; bases with no gene match: 7. This CDR3 contains 17 residues. CDR3 region: CASSLGLAGGFLNEQFF. The CDR3 region has the DNA TGCGCCAGCAGCCTGGGACTAGCGGGGGGGTTCCTCAATGAGCAGTTCTTC.

This clonotype was detected only a few times. The CDR3 bases are TGTGCCAGCAGCACTAGCGGCACCTACGAGCAGTACTTC. Its translation is CASSTSGTYEQYF. The rearrangement links TRBV12-3 or TRBV12-4 to TRBJ2-7; 8 nucleotides align to TRBD2. CDR3 size: 13 residues. The V and J ends lost 6 bases and 2 bases, in that order; junction bases with no gene match: 3.

This clonotype was seen once. CDR3 sequence reads: CASGAAAFF. The DNA of the CDR3 is TGTGCTAGTGGGGCGGCGGCTTTCTTT. The gene calls are TRBV12-5 and TRBJ1-1, with no clear D. The CDR3 has 9 residues. Germline CDR1 LGHNT, CDR2 FRNRAP. With 6 bases removed from V and 11 bases from J, the gap between germline ends came to 7 bases.

This clonotype was recorded a few times. The chain employs TRBV5-1 and TRBJ2-7; weak D call: TRBD2 (6 bases). CDR1 is SGHRS, CDR2 YFSETQ, per germline. This CDR3 has 15 amino acids. V was clipped by 1 base and J by 4 bases, with 15 bases between them. CDR3 sequence: CASSLTGEGIYEQYF. The CDR3 DNA sequence: TGCGCCAGCAGCTTGACGGGGGAAGGGATTTACGAGCAGTACTTC.

This chain uses TRBV12-3 or TRBV12-4 with TRBJ1-5, with TRBD1 as a possible D gene (5 bases). V gave up 6 bases and J gave up 7 bases, with 16 bases separating them. The CDR3 covers 14 residues. The CDR3 spells CASRRGSAGQPQHF. In DNA, the CDR3 is TGTGCCAGCAGGCGGGGGTCGGCTGGACAGCCCCAGCATTTT.

The chain links TRBV6-2 or TRBV6-3 to TRBJ2-2, with no clear D. CDR3 length: 15 amino acids. Germline CDR1 MNHEY, CDR2 SVGEGT. Trimming took 7 bases from V and 0 from J, leaving 12 bases between them. CDR3 DNA: TGTGCCAGCACGGACGCCCTGCCGAACACCGGGGAGCTGTTTTTT. Protein: CASTDALPNTGELFF.

The chain uses TRBV9 and TRBJ2-5; D perhaps matches TRBD1 (5 bases). From germline, CDR1 is SGDLS and CDR2 YYNGEE. This CDR3 contains 14 residues. V was shortened by 0 bases and J by 7 bases, with 13 bases between the two germline ends. DNA of the CDR3: TGTGCCAGCAGCGTAGAAGAAGGGGTAGGGACCCAGTACTTC. Amino acid sequence: CASSVEEGVGTQYF.

The V gene is TRBV7-9, the J gene TRBJ1-2; D not certain. Germline V gene sequence: CDR1 SEHNR, CDR2 FQNEAQ (reference sequence). This CDR3 comprises 13 residues. The V gene lost 1 base and the J gene lost 2 bases, with 5 bases spanning the gap. CDR3 sequence reads: CASSLGENYGYTF. Written as DNA, the CDR3 is TGTGCCAGCAGCTTAGGGGAAAACTATGGCTACACCTTC.

This clonotype was counted ten times or more. V gene TRBV5-1 combines with J gene TRBJ2-1; 11 bases line up with TRBD2. With 3 bases clipped from V and 5 bases from J, the junction kept 4 bases outside the gene matches. Germline CDR1 is SGHRS and CDR2 is YFSETQ. CDR3 length: 15 amino acids. CDR3 residues: CASSSGTSGHNEQFF. The CDR3, as DNA: TGCGCCAGCAGCTCCGGGACTAGCGGCCACAATGAGCAGTTCTTC.

This clonotype was seen more than once but under ten times. The V call is TRBV6-5, the J call TRBJ1-2; D possibly corresponds to TRBD1 (6 bases). The CDR3 has 14 amino acids. Trimming stripped 6 bases from V and 6 bases from J, with 17 bases between. The germline gives CDR1 MNHEY, CDR2 SVGAGI. CDR3 residues: CASRTPGGDDGYTF. CDR3 sequence (DNA): TGTGCCAGCAGAACACCGGGGGGCGACGATGGCTACACCTTC.

At least ten counts were recorded for this clonotype. The chain combines TRBV4-2 with TRBJ2-7; D is perhaps TRBD2 (5 bases). Trimming removed 1 base from V and 4 bases from J, with 11 bases in between. The CDR3 is 14 amino acids. Looked up from germline, CDR1 is LGHNA and CDR2 is YNFKEQ. The CDR3 sequence: CASSQAGDGYEQYF. In nucleotides, the CDR3 is TGTGCCAGCAGCCAAGCCGGGGATGGATACGAGCAGTACTTC.

This clonotype occurred many times. The chain has TRBV6-5 and TRBJ1-2; possibly TRBD1 for D (5 bases). The CDR3 is 15 amino acids. Germline CDR1 reads MNHEY; CDR2 reads SVGAGI. V dropped 5 bases and J dropped 4 bases, with 17 bases sitting between them. As DNA, the CDR3 is TGTGCCAGCAGTAGTCAGGGTACGGGCAGCTATGGCTACACCTTC. This encodes CASSSQGTGSYGYTF.

This sequence joins TRBV29-1 and TRBJ1-2, with D hard to call. The CDR3 runs to 15 residues. Per the germline V gene, CDR1 is SQVTM and CDR2 is ANQGSEA. Trimming took 1 base from V and 4 from J, leaving 16 bases between them. DNA of the CDR3: TGCAGCGTTGAAGGTCGTTCGGCCCTTTCCTATGGCTACACCTTC. Translation gives CSVEGRSALSYGYTF.

In its sample, this clonotype was seen a few times. The chain links TRBV4-2 to TRBJ2-5, with 7 bases matching TRBD2. CDR3 size: 17 residues. From germline, CDR1 is LGHNA and CDR2 YNFKEQ. J gave up 1 base and V 5 bases, and 13 bases lay outside the gene matches. The CDR3 region is CASSLEGQGGVQETQYF. The CDR3 DNA sequence: TGTGCCAGCAGCTTAGAAGGGCAGGGAGGGGTCCAAGAGACCCAGTACTTC.

This chain connects TRBV4-3 to TRBJ1-6, with D unclear. Germline V lookup: CDR1 LGHNA, CDR2 YSLEER. The CDR3 is made up of 15 amino acids. V was cut by 0 bases and J by 6 bases, with 9 bases left in between. Written as DNA, the CDR3 is TGCGCCAGCAGCCAAGATCCTGGTGTTAATTCACCCCTCCACTTT. Translated, it gives CASSQDPGVNSPLHF.